This TCR beta chain was sequenced in a study of T cell responses to AZD1222 COVID-19 vaccine. For the study at large: Pooling covered second doses at about 4 or about 12 weeks.

As to this clone: The antigen is undetermined.

Libraries were prepared by immunoSEQ multiplex PCR; TCRdb keeps only in-frame clonotypes and omits some of them. The table records about 140,000 clones, 92% of them present only once. V was pared by 5 bases and J by 2 bases, with 17 bases of the junction left unmatched. The CDR3 consists of 19 residues. Germline CDR1 and CDR2: SGHTA and FQGTGA. Study results and caveats: In the spike-specific TCR repertoire, nearly half reportedly target unmutated variant regions. Following two doses of AZD1222, Spike-specific TCR breadth and depth rose. Most donors were white British, females outnumbered males, and clonal diversity was possibly underestimated.

The J gene is TRBJ2-1, the V gene TRBV7-3, with 8 bases that match TRBD2. The receptor's source is an adult in good health. The specimen comprised peripheral blood, sampled on day 0 of AZD1222 vaccination. In nucleotides, the CDR3 is TGTGCCAGCAGCCCCCGGGTTAGCGGGACCCGCCCCCCCTACAATGAGCAGTTCTTC. Its translation is CASSPRVSGTRPPYNEQFF.